Below are 22 T cell receptor beta chains sequenced from a single sample in a study of PD-L1 blockade in urothelial cancer (dated by TCRdb to about 2017). Library generation was performed with the immunoSEQ multiplex PCR assay. Here the immuneACCESS table is served through TCRdb, limited to in-frame sequences with V and J called. Missing clones are a known gap in these copies; in checked studies unresolved V genes cover under half, and the rest lacks a known reason. In this sample the table shows roughly 91,000 clones, approximately 87% of which occur a single time. 13% to 15% of the sample goes to the ten largest clones. The sample's time point label is to be understood as: pretreatment peripheral blood. The sample in question was PBMCs, obtained around atezolizumab (anti-PD-L1) treatment. The receptor source for this set is a man in his sixties with urothelial cancer.

CDR3 protein: CASTGADTQYF. The CDR3 coding sequence is TGTGCCAGCACAGGAGCAGATACGCAGTATTTT. The chain uses TRBV10-3 and TRBJ2-3; D perhaps matches TRBD1 (5 bases). Germline V gene sequence: CDR1 ENHRY, CDR2 SYGVKD. This CDR3 region has 11 residues. V lost 10 bases and J lost 4, with 9 bases in between.

The rearrangement links TRBV2 to TRBJ2-7; D is possibly TRBD1 (6 bases). Looked up from germline, CDR1 is SNHLY and CDR2 is FYNNEI. This CDR3 is 13 amino acids long. V lost 6 bases and J 0 bases, leaving 9 bases between the germline ends. CDR3 nucleotide sequence: TGTGCCAGCAGGGCAGGGGTCTCCTACGAGCAGTACTTC. It is translated as CASRAGVSYEQYF. Complete variable domain (other parts from reference TRBV2 and TRBJ2-7): EPEVTQTPSHQVTQMGQEVILRCVPISNHLYFYWYRQILGQKVEFLVSFYNNEISEKSEIFDDQFSVERPDGSNFTLKIRSTKLEDSAMYFCASRAGVSYEQYFGPGTRLTVT.

The rearrangement joins TRBV11-2 to TRBJ2-7; TRBD1 matches at 11 bases. Trimming took 5 bases from V and 3 from J; bases not matched to a gene: 15. The germline V gene encodes CDR1 SGHAT and CDR2 FQNNGV. The CDR3 is made up of 18 amino acids. The CDR3 DNA follows: TGTGCCAGCAGCCCGAGGACAGGGGGCTTGGTGGGTAACTACGAGCAGTACTTC. Translating gives CASSPRTGGLVGNYEQYF.

The chain links TRBV4-1 to TRBJ2-1; no clear D gene. CDR3 length equals 12 residues. Between the trimmed V and J ends, which lost 0 bases and 8 bases, there was a span of 5 bases. The V gene's germline CDR1 is MGHRA and CDR2 YSYEKL. The CDR3: CASSQDRYEQFF. CDR3 bases: TGCGCCAGCAGCCAAGACCGGTATGAGCAGTTCTTC.

V usage is TRBV5-3 and J usage is TRBJ2-5; 9 bases map to TRBD2. TRBV5-3 is annotated as an ORF whose role is uncertain. The V gene end was trimmed by 0 bases and the J gene end by 7 bases; junction bases not matched to a gene: 7. The CDR3 has 15 amino acids. CDR3 DNA sequence: TGTGCCAGAAGCTTGGCCGTTAGCGGGGGAGGGACCCAGTACTTC. Its translation is CARSLAVSGGGTQYF.

The V gene is TRBV9, the J gene TRBJ2-7, with 7 positions matching TRBD2. The CDR3 consists of 14 residues. After removal of 4 bases from V and 6 bases from J, the junction contained 10 bases not matched to a gene. Per germline, CDR1 SGDLS and CDR2 YYNGEE. The CDR3 protein is CASSPEGTKTEQYF. The DNA of the CDR3 is TGTGCCAGCAGCCCAGAAGGGACTAAGACCGAGCAGTACTTC.

V usage is TRBV28 and J usage is TRBJ1-5; 8 positions agree with TRBD1. This CDR3 contains 15 residues. Per germline, CDR1 MDHEN and CDR2 SYDVKM. With V trimmed by 5 bases and J by 10 bases, 13 bases remained unmatched. CDR3 nucleotides: TGTGCCAGCAGTCCCTCGGACAGGGTCGATCGCCCCCAGCATTTT. This gives the protein CASSPSDRVDRPQHF.

CDR3 nucleotide sequence: TGTGCCAGCAGCCGACCCGGCAGGGCTAGGGCTTTCTTT. It codes for CASSRPGRARAFF. The chain recombines TRBV9 with TRBJ1-1; TRBD1 might be the D (5 bases). The V gene's germline CDR1 is SGDLS and CDR2 YYNGEE. The V gene lost 4 bases and the J gene lost 11 bases, with 18 bases spanning the gap. The CDR3 runs to 13 residues.

The sample holds one count of this clone. The chain is built from TRBV28 and TRBJ2-6; 12 positions agree with TRBD1. Germline V gene data show CDR1 as MDHEN and CDR2 as SYDVKM. The CDR3 loop spans 17 amino acids. V dropped 6 bases and J dropped 4; count of bases not matched to a gene: 7. The CDR3 nucleotides read TGTGCCAGCAGACCGGGACAGGGGGCGCGAGGGGCCAACGTCCTGACTTTC. Encoded protein: CASRPGQGARGANVLTF.

For the CDR3, the DNA is TGCGCCAGCAGCCCCCTTTCGGACAGTTCACCCCTCCACTTT. Translating it yields CASSPLSDSSPLHF. V usage is TRBV5-1 and J usage is TRBJ1-6; the D gene is possibly TRBD1 (6 bases). Trimming shortened V by 4 bases and J by 9 bases, and 14 bases separated the two germline ends. The CDR3 totals 14 residues. The germline CDR1 and CDR2 sequences are SGHRS and YFSETQ.

The chain joins TRBV27 to TRBJ2-1; TRBD1 matches 7 bases. Germline CDR1 is MNHEY and CDR2 is SMNVEV (reference sequence). The CDR3 contains 17 residues. J lost 2 bases, V lost 5 bases, and 12 bases had no gene match. The CDR3 DNA reads TGTGCCAGCAGTCCGAGACAGACAGGGTTAACCTACAATGAGCAGTTCTTC. Its translation: CASSPRQTGLTYNEQFF.

This sequence joins TRBV27 and TRBJ2-2; 7 positions match TRBD2. With V trimmed by 2 bases and J by 1 base, 1 base remained unmatched. The CDR3 length is 15 residues. Germline-derived CDR1 and CDR2 are MNHEY and SMNVEV (reference sequence). CDR3 sequence: CASSLGGGNTGELFF. CDR3 sequence (DNA): TGTGCCAGCAGTTTAGGGGGGGGGAACACCGGGGAGCTGTTTTTT.

The rearrangement uses TRBV5-4 and TRBJ2-1; 11 bases map to TRBD2. Germline assignment: CDR1 SGHNT and CDR2 YYREEE (reference sequence). The CDR3 covers 16 residues. The trim removed 4 bases at V and 5 bases at J, leaving 8 bases unmatched. CDR3 sequence reads: CASSKATSGGNNEQFF. The CDR3 nucleotides are TGTGCCAGCAGCAAAGCTACTAGCGGGGGAAACAATGAGCAGTTCTTC.

The chain carries TRBV5-6 and TRBJ2-1; 7 bases map to TRBD2. In germline, CDR1 is SGHDT, CDR2 YYEEEE. With V trimmed by 4 bases and J by 3 bases, 13 bases remained unmatched. The CDR3 loop spans 17 amino acids. The CDR3 DNA reads TGTGCCAGCAGCCTGGGGTGGGGGAGGGCGAACTACAATGAGCAGTTCTTC. Amino acids: CASSLGWGRANYNEQFF.

The chain has TRBV29-1 and TRBJ2-7, with D tentatively TRBD1 (6 bases). V lost 6 bases, J lost 7 bases, and 28 bases lay in between. Germline CDR1 is SQVTM and CDR2 is ANQGSEA. This CDR3 is 16 amino acids long. The CDR3: CSVQDAAATGAVEQYF. The CDR3 bases are TGCAGCGTACAGGATGCCGCCGCGACAGGAGCCGTGGAGCAGTACTTC.

The V call is TRBV4-2, the J call TRBJ2-3; 9 bases line up with TRBD2. The CDR3 has 16 amino acids. V lost 0 bases to trimming and J lost 0 bases; unmatched junction nucleotides: 1. Germline V gives CDR1 LGHNA, CDR2 YNFKEQ. CDR3 nucleotide sequence: TGTGCCAGCAGCCAAGAGCTAGCGGGGAGCACAGATACGCAGTATTTT. Protein product: CASSQELAGSTDTQYF.

The V and J genes are TRBV9 and TRBJ1-5; TRBD1 agrees at 12 bases. The J segment lost 9 bases and the V segment lost 3 bases, leaving 4 bases of the junction unmatched. The CDR3 is made up of 14 amino acids. Germline values: CDR1 SGDLS, CDR2 YYNGEE. The chain's CDR3 is CASSEGTGGLPQHF. In DNA form, the CDR3 reads TGTGCCAGCAGCGAGGGGACAGGGGGCCTGCCCCAGCATTTT.

J is TRBJ2-7 and V is TRBV5-1; 11 bases agree with TRBD1. The ends lost 0 bases at V and 3 bases at J; junction bases unmatched: 2. The CDR3 is 15 residues long. CDR1 and CDR2 from the germline V gene are SGHRS and YFSETQ. DNA for the CDR3: TGCGCCAGCAGCTTGGGTGGGACAGGGGGCTACGAGCAGTACTTC. It is translated as CASSLGGTGGYEQYF.

This chain joins TRBV18 and TRBJ2-5, with D perhaps TRBD2 (6 bases). Germline CDR1 and CDR2: KGHSH and LQKENI. The CDR3 runs to 15 residues. With 1 base removed from V and 3 bases from J, the gap between germline ends came to 12 bases. The CDR3 DNA follows: TGTGCCAGCTCACCACGGGGAGGCAGCAAAGAGACCCAGTACTTC. This codes for CASSPRGGSKETQYF.

CDR3 protein: CASSSGTLNTEAFF. Here the CDR3 DNA reads TGTGCCAGCAGCTCGGGGACATTAAACACTGAAGCTTTCTTT. The J gene is TRBJ1-1, the V gene TRBV7-3, with a possible D match to TRBD1 (6 bases). Per the germline V gene, CDR1 is SGHTA and CDR2 is FQGTGA. There are 14 residues in the CDR3. Trimming removed 4 bases at V and 2 bases at J, with 11 bases between.

This rearrangement joins TRBV30 to TRBJ1-5; D is unclear. Trimming cost V 2 bases and J 0 bases, with 5 bases left between them. Per germline, CDR1 GTSNPN and CDR2 SVGIG (reference sequence). CDR3 length: 13 residues. CDR3 loop: CAWSTDSNQPQHF. CDR3 nucleotides: TGTGCCTGGAGTACAGATAGCAATCAGCCCCAGCATTTT.

V usage is TRBV6-1 and J usage is TRBJ1-5; 10 bases are shared with TRBD1. Germline CDR1 and CDR2: MNHNS and SASEGT. The CDR3 is made up of 15 amino acids. V shed 8 bases, J shed 2 bases, and the junction held 6 bases outside the gene matches. As DNA, the CDR3 is TGTGCCAGCGAGACAGGGGGCGGTGGCAATCAGCCCCAGCATTTT. It specifies CASETGGGGNQPQHF.